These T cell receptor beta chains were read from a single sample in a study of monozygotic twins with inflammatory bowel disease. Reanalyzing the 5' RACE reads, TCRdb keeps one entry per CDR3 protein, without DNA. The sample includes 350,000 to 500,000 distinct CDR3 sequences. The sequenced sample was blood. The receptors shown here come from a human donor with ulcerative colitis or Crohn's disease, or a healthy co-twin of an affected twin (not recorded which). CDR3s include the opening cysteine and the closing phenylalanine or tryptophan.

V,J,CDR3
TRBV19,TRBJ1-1,CASTDFVNTEAFF
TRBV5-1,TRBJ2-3,CASSLDGRGRTDTQYF
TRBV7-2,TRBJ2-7,CASSRMGLAGNYEQYF
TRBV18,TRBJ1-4,CASSPPMRGANEKLFF
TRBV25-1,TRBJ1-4,CASSLTVEKLFF
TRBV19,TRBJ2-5,CASSIRGADQETQYF
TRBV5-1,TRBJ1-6,CASSPEGPWTDSPLHF
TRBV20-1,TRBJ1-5,CSARDSGTGIQPQHF
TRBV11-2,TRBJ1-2,CASSPGYRGYGYTF
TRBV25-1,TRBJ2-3,CASSEGGLTQYF
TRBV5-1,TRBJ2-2,CASSLEAVGTGELFF
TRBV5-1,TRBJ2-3,CASSLALGATSSTDTQYF
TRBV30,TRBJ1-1,CAWTLKGGTEAFF
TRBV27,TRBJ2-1,CASSLSHGSNEQFF
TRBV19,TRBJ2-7,CASKSHQDSYEQYF
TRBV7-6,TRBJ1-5,CASSLKGGGQPQHF
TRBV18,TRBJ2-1,CASSPKAGSWNEQFF
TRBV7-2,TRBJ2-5,CASSLWWTGGAETQYF
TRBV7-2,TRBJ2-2,CASRDATGELFF
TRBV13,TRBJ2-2,CASSLSGAGSTGELFF
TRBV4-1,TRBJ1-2,CASSLGTVYGYTF
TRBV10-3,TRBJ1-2,CAISEGTGQHYGYTF
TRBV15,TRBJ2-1,CATGTGKNEQFF
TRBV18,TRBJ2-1,CASSPRVLKSNEQFF
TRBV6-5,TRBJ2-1,CASSLDRGLVNEQFF
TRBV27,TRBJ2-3,CASSFSSSTDTQYF
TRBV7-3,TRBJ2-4,CASRTARNGYF
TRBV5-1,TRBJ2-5,CASSLGLGLQETQYF
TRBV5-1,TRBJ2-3,CASSLSSGSLATQYF
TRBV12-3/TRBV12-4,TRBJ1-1,CASSLAQGMNTEAFF
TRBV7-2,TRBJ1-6,CASSKNTGAPLHF
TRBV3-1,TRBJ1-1,CASSQDPETEAFF
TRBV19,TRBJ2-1,CASSTLPVTGFYNEQFF
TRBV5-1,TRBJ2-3,CASSRDGVTDTQYF
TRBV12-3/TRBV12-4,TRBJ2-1,CASTERVNEQFF
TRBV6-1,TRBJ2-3,CASSEGGTDTQYF
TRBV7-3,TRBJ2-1,CASSLGRGAYEQFF
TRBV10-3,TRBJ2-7,CAIAGFPSTYEQYF
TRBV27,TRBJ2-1,CASSFQGLAGVSEQFF
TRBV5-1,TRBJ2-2,CASNRVAGNTGELFF
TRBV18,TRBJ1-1,CASSPAIGTGDTEAFF
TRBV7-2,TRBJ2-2,CASSLLSISTGELFF
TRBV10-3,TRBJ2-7,CAISESKAGEYEQYF
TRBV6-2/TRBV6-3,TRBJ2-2,CASSYLGGNTGELFF
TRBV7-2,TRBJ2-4,CASSPDVGLGNMQYF
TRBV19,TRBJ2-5,CASSIVLLFGESQETQYF
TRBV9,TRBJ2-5,CASSVGQGKTQYF
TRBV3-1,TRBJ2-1,CASSQPTLREQFF